This T cell receptor beta chain was documented in a study of cytomegalovirus exposure and HLA in healthy donors. The PCR contained 60 Vbeta and 13 Jbeta primers. Assay: immunoSEQ multiplex PCR; the TCRdb copy retains only in-frame clones and omits some. The data contain about 190,000 clones, more than 75% of them seen just once; the ten biggest clones take up roughly 1.3%. Trimming pared 7 bases from V and 5 bases from J, leaving 12 bases between. Looked up from germline, CDR1 is SEHNR and CDR2 is FQNEAQ (reference sequence). This CDR3 is 13 amino acids long. J is TRBJ2-1 and V is TRBV7-9, with no clear D. The sample comprised PBMCs. This clonotype was obtained from a man aged 30 to 39 in good health and CMV-seronegative. As DNA, the CDR3 is TGTGCCAGCATAAAGCTGTTAAACAATGAGCAGTTCTTC. The encoded protein is CASIKLLNNEQFF.